These T cell receptor beta chains were read from a single sample in a study of blood T cell repertoires in COVID-19. Assay used: immunoSEQ multiplex PCR; TCRdb lists only in-frame clones, some missing. The data hold roughly 20,000 clones, with 80% to 90% observed a single time. Specimen: peripheral blood. The origin of the receptors is a human donor in a cohort sampled during active COVID-19. Both conserved end residues are part of each CDR3. D genes are given only for firm matches. Clone sizes are given selectively: once, few, many, or a class where the clone is expanded.

d_call clone_size j_call v_call cdr3_aa cdr3_nt
. . TRBJ2-7 TRBV11-1 CASSLLEEGGEQYF TGTGCCAGCAGCCTACTAGAGGAGGGGGGGGAGCAGTACTTC
TRBD1 . TRBJ2-5 TRBV2 CASSQDRGRGETQYF TGTGCCAGCAGTCAGGACAGGGGGCGTGGGGAGACCCAGTACTTC
. few TRBJ1-2 TRBV18 CASSPRAGSYGYTF TGTGCCAGCTCACCACGGGCCGGATCATATGGCTACACCTTC
TRBD1 . TRBJ2-7 TRBV6-5 CASRRSDRGYEQYF TGTGCCAGCAGACGATCGGACAGGGGGTACGAGCAGTACTTC
. . TRBJ2-7 TRBV6-1 CASSEGVGGSYEQYF TGTGCCAGCAGTGAAGGTGTGGGGGGCTCCTACGAGCAGTACTTC
TRBD1 . TRBJ2-1 TRBV3-1/TRBV3-2 CASSQHAGTGVYNEQFF TGTGCCAGCAGCCAACACGCCGGGACAGGAGTTTACAATGAGCAGTTCTTC
TRBD2 . TRBJ2-3 TRBV5-5 CASSQTSGGDTQYF TGTGCCAGCAGCCAGACTAGCGGGGGAGATACGCAGTATTTT
TRBD1 large TRBJ1-6 TRBV19 CASSTSGTGYSPLHF TGTGCCAGTAGTACGTCAGGGACAGGGTATTCACCCCTCCACTTT
TRBD1 . TRBJ2-7 TRBV27 CASSRDGDRANYEQYF TGTGCCAGCAGTCGGGACGGGGACAGGGCGAACTACGAGCAGTACTTC
. . TRBJ2-5 TRBV20-1 CSARDGRSPHF TGCAGTGCTAGAGATGGCCGATCCCCCCACTTC
. . TRBJ1-5 TRBV5-6 CASSLGTRGSTDQPQHF TGTGCCAGCAGCTTGGGGACCAGGGGATCCACGGATCAGCCCCAGCATTTT
. . TRBJ1-3 TRBV3-1/TRBV3-2 CASSQDRGTPGFGNTIYF TGTGCCAGCAGCCAAGATCGGGGGACTCCCGGCTTTGGAAACACCATATATTTT
. . TRBJ2-3 TRBV3-1/TRBV3-2 CASSRGTSTDTQYF TGTGCCAGCAGTCGGGGAACTAGCACAGATACGCAGTATTTT
. . TRBJ1-2 TRBV2 CASRDSLGGYTF TGTGCCAGCAGAGATAGCTTAGGAGGCTACACCTTC
. . TRBJ1-2 TRBV7-2 CASSLVRGGGGYTF TGTGCCAGCAGCTTAGTACGGGGAGGGGGAGGCTACACCTTC